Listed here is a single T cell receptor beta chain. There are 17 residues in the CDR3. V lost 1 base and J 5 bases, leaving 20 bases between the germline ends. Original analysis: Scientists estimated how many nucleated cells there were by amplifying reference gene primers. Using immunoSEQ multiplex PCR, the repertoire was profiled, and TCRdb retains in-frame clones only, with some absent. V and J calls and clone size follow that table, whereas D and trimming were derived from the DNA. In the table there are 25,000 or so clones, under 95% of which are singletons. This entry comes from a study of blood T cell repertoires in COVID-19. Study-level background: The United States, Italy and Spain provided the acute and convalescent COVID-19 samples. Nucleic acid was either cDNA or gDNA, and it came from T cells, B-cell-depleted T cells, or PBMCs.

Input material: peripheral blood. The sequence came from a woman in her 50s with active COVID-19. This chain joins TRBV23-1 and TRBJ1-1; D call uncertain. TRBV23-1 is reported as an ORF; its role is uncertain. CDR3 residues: CASSQWSYIGVGTEAFF. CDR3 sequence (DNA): TGCGCCAGCAGTCAATGGAGTTATATCGGGGTCGGAACTGAAGCTTTCTTT.